This T cell receptor beta chain was captured by sequencing in a study of STAT5B mutations in CD4+ large granular lymphocyte leukemia. On this clone: Its target is unknown.

Study-level findings and limits: 8/27 top patient clones versus 2/35 control clones were TRBV06-family.

CDR1 and CDR2 (germline): GTSNPN, SVGIG (reference sequence). The CDR3 extends over 15 amino acids. Unmatched junction bases numbered 10, after V lost 3 bases and J lost 5 bases. This was a survey-level run. TCRdb's copy holds only in-frame clones and misses some; the assay was immunoSEQ multiplex PCR. The sample includes around 20,000 clones, under 80% of them seen just once. V gene TRBV30 combines with J gene TRBJ1-2; 9 positions agree with TRBD1. The TCR comes from a human donor in good health. Material: CD4+ T cells from blood buffy coats. The CDR3, as DNA: TGTGCCTGGAGCCCAACAGGGGGCGCCTCATATGGCTACACCTTC. Translating it yields CAWSPTGGASYGYTF.